This TCR beta chain stems from a study of blood T cell repertoires in COVID-19. Study-wide context: The origin of the acute and convalescent COVID-19 samples was the United States, Italy and Spain. Sources were T cells, B-cell-depleted T cells, or PBMCs; the material itself was cDNA or gDNA.

In the authors' methods: Reference gene primers were amplified, and this amplification served to estimate nucleated cell counts. Profiling relied on immunoSEQ multiplex PCR, and the TCRdb table lists in-frame clones only, not all of them. The V and J calls and clone size are taken from that table; D and trimming were inferred from the DNA. The table includes about 150,000 clones, roughly four fifths detected once. Ten or more counts support this clone. CDR1 SNHLY and CDR2 FYNNEI come from the germline V gene. The CDR3 runs 12 residues. V was pared by 10 bases and J by 7 bases, with 16 bases between. The sequenced sample was peripheral blood. The TCR was taken from a woman aged 80 or over with acute or convalescent COVID-19. J is TRBJ1-1 and V is TRBV2, with D perhaps matching TRBD1 (5 bases). The CDR3 reads CATSAQQVEAFF. The CDR3 coding sequence is TGTGCCACCTCCGCCCAACAGGTTGAAGCTTTCTTT.